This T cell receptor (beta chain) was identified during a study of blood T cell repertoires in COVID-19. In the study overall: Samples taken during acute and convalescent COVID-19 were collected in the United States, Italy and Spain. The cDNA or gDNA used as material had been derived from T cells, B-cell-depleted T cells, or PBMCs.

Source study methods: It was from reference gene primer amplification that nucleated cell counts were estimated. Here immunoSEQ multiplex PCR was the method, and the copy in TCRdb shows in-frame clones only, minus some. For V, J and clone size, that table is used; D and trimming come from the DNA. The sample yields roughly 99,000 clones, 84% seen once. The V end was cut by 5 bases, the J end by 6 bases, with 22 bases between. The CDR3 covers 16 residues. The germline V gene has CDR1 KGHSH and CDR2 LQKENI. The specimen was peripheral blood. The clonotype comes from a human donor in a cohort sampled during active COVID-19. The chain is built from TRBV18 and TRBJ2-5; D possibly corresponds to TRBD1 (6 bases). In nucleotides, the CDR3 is TGTGCCAGCTCAATCCCAGACAGGCATCACTCCCAGACCCAGTACTTC. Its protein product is CASSIPDRHHSQTQYF.